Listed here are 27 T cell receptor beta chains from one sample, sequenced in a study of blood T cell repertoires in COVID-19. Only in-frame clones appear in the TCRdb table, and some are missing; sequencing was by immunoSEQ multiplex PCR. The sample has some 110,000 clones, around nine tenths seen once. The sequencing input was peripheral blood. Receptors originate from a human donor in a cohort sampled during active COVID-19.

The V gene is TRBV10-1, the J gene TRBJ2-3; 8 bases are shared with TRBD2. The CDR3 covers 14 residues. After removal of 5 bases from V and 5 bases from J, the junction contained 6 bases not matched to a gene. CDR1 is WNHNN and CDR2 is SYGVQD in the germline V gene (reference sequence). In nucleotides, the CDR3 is TGCGCCAGCAGTCAAGCGGGAGTCCTAGATACGCAGTATTTT. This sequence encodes CASSQAGVLDTQYF.

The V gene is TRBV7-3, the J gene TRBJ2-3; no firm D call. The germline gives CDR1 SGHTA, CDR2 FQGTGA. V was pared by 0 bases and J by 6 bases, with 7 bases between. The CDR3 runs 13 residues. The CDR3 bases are TGTGCCAGCAGCTTAACGAATGAGGATACGCAGTATTTT. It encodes CASSLTNEDTQYF.

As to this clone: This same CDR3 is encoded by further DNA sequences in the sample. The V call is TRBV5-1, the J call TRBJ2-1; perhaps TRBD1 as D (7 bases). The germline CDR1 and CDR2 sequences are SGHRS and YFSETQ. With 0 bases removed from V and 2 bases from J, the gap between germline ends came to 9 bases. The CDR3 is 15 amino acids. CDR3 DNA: TGCGCCAGCAGCTTGGCAGGGGGGACCTACAATGAGCAGTTCTTC. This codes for CASSLAGGTYNEQFF.

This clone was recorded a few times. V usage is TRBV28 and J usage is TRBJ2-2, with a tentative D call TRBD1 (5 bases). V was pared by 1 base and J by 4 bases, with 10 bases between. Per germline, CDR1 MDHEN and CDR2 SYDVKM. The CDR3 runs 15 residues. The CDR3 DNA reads TGTGCCAGCAGTTTATCGGCCAGGGTCACCGGGGAGCTGTTTTTT. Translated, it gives CASSLSARVTGELFF.

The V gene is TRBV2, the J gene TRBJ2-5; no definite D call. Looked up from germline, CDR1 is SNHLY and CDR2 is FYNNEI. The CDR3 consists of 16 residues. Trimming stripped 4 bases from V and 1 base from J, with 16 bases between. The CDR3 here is CASSGMMLSVQETQYF. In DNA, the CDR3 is TGTGCCAGCAGTGGTATGATGTTGAGCGTCCAAGAGACCCAGTACTTC.

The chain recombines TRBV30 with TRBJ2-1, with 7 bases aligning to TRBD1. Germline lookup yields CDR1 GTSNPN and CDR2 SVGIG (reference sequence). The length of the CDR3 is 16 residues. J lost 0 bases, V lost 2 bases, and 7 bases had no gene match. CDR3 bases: TGTGCCTGGAGTCGGCCCGACAGGGTCTCCTACAATGAGCAGTTCTTC. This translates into CAWSRPDRVSYNEQFF.

The CDR3 region is CARSPGGDTQYF. CDR3 nucleotide sequence: TGTGCCAGGTCCCCGGGGGGAGATACGCAGTATTTT. The chain uses TRBV7-9 and TRBJ2-3; 7 bases map to TRBD2. Trimming cost V 9 bases and J 5 bases; bases outside gene matches: 5. The CDR3 sequence is 12 residues long. Germline CDR1 reads SEHNR; CDR2 reads FQNEAQ (reference sequence).

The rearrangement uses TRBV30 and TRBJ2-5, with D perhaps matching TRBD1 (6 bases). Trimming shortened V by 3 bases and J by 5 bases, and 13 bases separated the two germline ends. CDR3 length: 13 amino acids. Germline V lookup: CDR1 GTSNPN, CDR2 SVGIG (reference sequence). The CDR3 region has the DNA TGTGCCTGGAGGGCAGGGGCGGGCGAGACCCAGTACTTC. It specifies CAWRAGAGETQYF.

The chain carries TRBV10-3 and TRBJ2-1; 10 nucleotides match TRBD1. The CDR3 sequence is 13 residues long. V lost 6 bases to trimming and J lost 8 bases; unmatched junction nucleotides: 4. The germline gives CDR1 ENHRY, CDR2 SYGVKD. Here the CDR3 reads CAIRGQGMDEQFF. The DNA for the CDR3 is TGTGCCATCAGGGGACAGGGGATGGATGAGCAGTTCTTC.

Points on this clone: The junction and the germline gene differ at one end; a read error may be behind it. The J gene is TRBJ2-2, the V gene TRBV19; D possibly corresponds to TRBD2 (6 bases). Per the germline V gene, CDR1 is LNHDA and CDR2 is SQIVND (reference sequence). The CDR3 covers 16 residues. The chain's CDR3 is CASRAWGVQKHRGAVF. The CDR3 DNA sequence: TGTGCCAGTCGCGCTTGGGGGGTCCAAAAACACCGGGGAGCTGTTTTT.

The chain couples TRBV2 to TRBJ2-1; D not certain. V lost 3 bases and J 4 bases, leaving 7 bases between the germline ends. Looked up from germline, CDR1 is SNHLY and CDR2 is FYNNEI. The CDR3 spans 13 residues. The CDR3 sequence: CASSEYGYNEQFF. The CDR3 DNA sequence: TGTGCCAGCAGTGAGTACGGTTACAATGAGCAGTTCTTC.

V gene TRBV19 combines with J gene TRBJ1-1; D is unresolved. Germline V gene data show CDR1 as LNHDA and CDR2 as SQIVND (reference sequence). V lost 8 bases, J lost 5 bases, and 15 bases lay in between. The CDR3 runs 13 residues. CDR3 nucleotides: TGTGCCAGTGGCTGGAGGCAGCAGACTGAAGCTTTCTTT. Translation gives CASGWRQQTEAFF.

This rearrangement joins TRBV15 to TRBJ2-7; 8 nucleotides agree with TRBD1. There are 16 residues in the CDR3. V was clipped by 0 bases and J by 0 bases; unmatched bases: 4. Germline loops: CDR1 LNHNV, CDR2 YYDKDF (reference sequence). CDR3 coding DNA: TGTGCCACCAGCAGAGATCCCACAGGGGGCTCCTACGAGCAGTACTTC. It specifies CATSRDPTGGSYEQYF.

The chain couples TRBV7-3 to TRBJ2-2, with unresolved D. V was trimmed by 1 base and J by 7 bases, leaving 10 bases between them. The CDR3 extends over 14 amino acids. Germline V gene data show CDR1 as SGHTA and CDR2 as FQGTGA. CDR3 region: CASSLNSPGGELFF. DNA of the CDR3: TGTGCCAGCAGCTTAAACAGCCCTGGCGGGGAGCTGTTTTTT.

In DNA form, the CDR3 reads TGTGCCAGCAGCGTATTCGGCGGGGCTGGCTACGGGGAGCTGTTTTTT. It yields the protein CASSVFGGAGYGELFF. The chain couples TRBV9 to TRBJ2-2, with D possibly being TRBD2 (6 bases). Trimming shortened V by 1 base and J by 7 bases, and 17 bases separated the two germline ends. Germline CDR1 is SGDLS and CDR2 is YYNGEE. The CDR3 contains 16 residues.

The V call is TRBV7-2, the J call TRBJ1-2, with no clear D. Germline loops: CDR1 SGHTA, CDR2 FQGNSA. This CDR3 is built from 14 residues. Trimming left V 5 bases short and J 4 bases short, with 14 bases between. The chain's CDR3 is CASSVQTGPYGYTF. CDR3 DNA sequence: TGTGCCAGCAGCGTTCAAACGGGTCCCTATGGCTACACCTTC.

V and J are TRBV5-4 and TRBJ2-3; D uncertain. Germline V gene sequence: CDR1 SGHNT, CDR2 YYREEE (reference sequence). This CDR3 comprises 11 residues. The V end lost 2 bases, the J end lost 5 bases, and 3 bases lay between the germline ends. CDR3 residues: CASSFRDTQYF. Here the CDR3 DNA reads TGTGCCAGCAGCTTCCGAGATACGCAGTATTTT.

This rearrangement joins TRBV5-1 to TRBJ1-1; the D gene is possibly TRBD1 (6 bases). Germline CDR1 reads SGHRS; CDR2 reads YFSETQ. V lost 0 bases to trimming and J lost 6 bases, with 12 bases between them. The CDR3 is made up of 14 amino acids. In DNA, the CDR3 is TGCGCCAGCAGCTTGGAACAGGGTAGGTCTGAAGCTTTCTTT. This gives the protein CASSLEQGRSEAFF. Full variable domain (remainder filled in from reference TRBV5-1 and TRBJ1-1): KAGVTQTPRYLIKTRGQQVTLSCSPISGHRSVSWYQQTPGQGLQFLFEYFSETQRNKGNFPGRFSGRQFSNSRSEMNVSTLELGDSALYLCASSLEQGRSEAFFGQGTRLTVV.

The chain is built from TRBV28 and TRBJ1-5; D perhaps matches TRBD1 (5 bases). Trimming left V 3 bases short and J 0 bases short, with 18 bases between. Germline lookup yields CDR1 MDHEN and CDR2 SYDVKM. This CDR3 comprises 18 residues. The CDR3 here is CASSLFPGLGDSNQPQHF. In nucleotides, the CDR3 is TGTGCCAGCAGTTTGTTCCCGGGTTTAGGGGATAGCAATCAGCCCCAGCATTTT.

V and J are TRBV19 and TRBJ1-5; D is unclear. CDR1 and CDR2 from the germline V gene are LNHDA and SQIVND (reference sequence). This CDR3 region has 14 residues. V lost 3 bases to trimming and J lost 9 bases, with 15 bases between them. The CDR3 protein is CASSIEGSDRPQHF. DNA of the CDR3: TGTGCCAGTAGTATCGAAGGGAGTGACCGGCCCCAGCATTTT. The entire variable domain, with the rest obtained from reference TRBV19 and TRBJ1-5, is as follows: DGGITQSPKYLFRKEGQNVTLSCEQNLNHDAMYWYRQDPGQGLRLIYYSQIVNDFQKGDIAEGYSVSREKKESFPLTVTSAQKNPTAFYLCASSIEGSDRPQHFGDGTRLSIL.

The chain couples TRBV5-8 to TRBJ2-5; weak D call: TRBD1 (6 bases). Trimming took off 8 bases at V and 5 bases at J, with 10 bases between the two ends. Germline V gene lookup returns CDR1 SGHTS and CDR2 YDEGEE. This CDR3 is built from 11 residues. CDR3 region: CASQGSETQYF. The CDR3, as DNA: TGTGCCAGTCAGGGGAGCGAGACCCAGTACTTC.

In nucleotides, the CDR3 is TGTGCCAGCAGCTTAGCGATAATAGCGGGATTCAAATACAATGAGCAGTTCTTC. The encoded protein is CASSLAIIAGFKYNEQFF. The V and J genes are TRBV7-8 and TRBJ2-1, with 8 positions matching TRBD2. Trimming removed 0 bases from V and 4 bases from J; junction bases left unmatched: 11. The CDR3 length is 18 residues. Germline V CDR1 and CDR2: SGHVS, FQNEAQ.

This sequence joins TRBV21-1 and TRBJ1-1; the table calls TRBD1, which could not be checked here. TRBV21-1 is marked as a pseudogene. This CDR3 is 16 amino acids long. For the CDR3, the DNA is TGTGCCAGCAGCAAAGGATGGCAGGGGGCAGGTACTGAAGCTTTCTTT. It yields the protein CASSKGWQGAGTEAFF.

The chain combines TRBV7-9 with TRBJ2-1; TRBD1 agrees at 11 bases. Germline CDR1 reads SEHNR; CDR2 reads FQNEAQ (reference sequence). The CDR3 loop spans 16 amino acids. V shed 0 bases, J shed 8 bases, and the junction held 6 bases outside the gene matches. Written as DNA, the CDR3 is TGTGCCAGCAGCTTAGCCCCGGGACAGGGGGGCCATGAGCAGTTCTTC. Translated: CASSLAPGQGGHEQFF. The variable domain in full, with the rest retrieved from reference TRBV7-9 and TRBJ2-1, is DTGVSQNPRHKITKRGQNVTFRCDPISEHNRLYWYRQTLGQGPEFLTYFQNEAQLEKSRLLSDRFSAERPKGSFSTLEIQRTEQGDSAMYLCASSLAPGQGGHEQFFGPGTRLTVL.

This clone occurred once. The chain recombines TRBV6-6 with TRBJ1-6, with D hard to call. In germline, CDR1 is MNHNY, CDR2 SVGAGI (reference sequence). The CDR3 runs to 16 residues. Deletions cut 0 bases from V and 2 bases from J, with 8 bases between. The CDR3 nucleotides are TGTGCCAGCAGTTACTCGCGGGGTCCCTATAATTCACCCCTCCACTTT. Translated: CASSYSRGPYNSPLHF.

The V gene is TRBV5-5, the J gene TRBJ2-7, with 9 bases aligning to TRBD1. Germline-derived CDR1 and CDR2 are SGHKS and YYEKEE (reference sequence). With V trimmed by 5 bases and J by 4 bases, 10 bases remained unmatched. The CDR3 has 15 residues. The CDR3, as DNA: TGTGCCAGCAGTTATCCGGGACAGGGTGTATACGAGCAGTACTTC. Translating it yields CASSYPGQGVYEQYF.

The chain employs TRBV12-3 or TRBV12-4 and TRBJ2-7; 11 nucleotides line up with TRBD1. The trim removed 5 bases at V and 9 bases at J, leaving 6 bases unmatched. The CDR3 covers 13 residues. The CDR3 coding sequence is TGTGCCAGCAGTCGGGACAGGGGGTCGTGGCAGTACTTC. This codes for CASSRDRGSWQYF.